This T cell receptor beta chain was sequenced for a study of T cells in localized non-small cell lung cancer. Study conclusions and caveats: There was an association of higher blood T cell density with longer overall survival.

This CDR3 is built from 15 residues. V was pared by 3 bases and J by 0 bases, with 3 bases of the junction left unmatched. The germline CDR1 and CDR2 sequences are SGHAT and FQNNGV. Sequenced by immunoSEQ multiplex PCR; TCRdb stores in-frame clones only, minus some. The data contain about 28,000 clones, about 90% of them singletons. Worth noting for this clone: Its antigen is not identified.

The source material was peripheral blood, sampled before any cancer treatment. This rearrangement joins TRBV11-2 to TRBJ2-3; 7 nucleotides agree with TRBD1. The sequence derives from a woman aged 40-75 years with stage I lung adenocarcinoma. CDR3 coding DNA: TGTGCCAGCAGCTTTAGGGGGCTTAGCACAGATACGCAGTATTTT. It is translated as CASSFRGLSTDTQYF. The full variable domain, in which reference TRBV11-2 and TRBJ2-3 provide the parts outside the CDR3, is EAGVAQSPRYKIIEKRQSVAFWCNPISGHATLYWYQQILGQGPKLLIQFQNNGVVDDSQLPKDRFSAERLKGVDSTLKIQPAKLEDSAVYLCASSFRGLSTDTQYFGPGTRLTVL.